These 32 T cell receptor beta chains came from one sample sequenced in a study of blood T cell repertoires in COVID-19. Clones were read by immunoSEQ multiplex PCR, and TCRdb kept only the in-frame ones, dropping some. Of about 320,000 clones in the sample, 90% were seen once. The specimen was PBMCs or T cells enriched from blood (not recorded which). These receptors came from a woman aged 30 to 39 who had been exposed to COVID-19.

The chain has TRBV5-1 and TRBJ1-2; 9 bases are shared with TRBD1. V lost 3 bases to trimming and J lost 0 bases; unmatched junction nucleotides: 3. Germline CDR1 reads SGHRS; CDR2 reads YFSETQ. The length of the CDR3 is 15 residues. The CDR3 region is CASSWTGEPNYGYTF. The CDR3 nucleotides are TGCGCCAGCAGCTGGACAGGGGAGCCTAACTATGGCTACACCTTC. Based on the CDR3 plus reference TRBV5-1 and TRBJ1-2, the full variable domain is KAGVTQTPRYLIKTRGQQVTLSCSPISGHRSVSWYQQTPGQGLQFLFEYFSETQRNKGNFPGRFSGRQFSNSRSEMNVSTLELGDSALYLCASSWTGEPNYGYTFGSGTRLTVV.

The chain links TRBV7-2 to TRBJ1-5; D uncertain. Germline values: CDR1 SGHTA, CDR2 FQGNSA. With 1 base removed from V and 3 bases from J, the gap between germline ends came to 7 bases. The CDR3 runs 14 residues. DNA of the CDR3: TGTGCCAGCAGCTTAGTACTCATCAATCAGCCCCAGCATTTT. Its translation is CASSLVLINQPQHF.

This rearrangement joins TRBV7-8 to TRBJ2-2; D call uncertain. The germline V gene has CDR1 SGHVS and CDR2 FQNEAQ. The CDR3 has 15 residues. V was cut by 5 bases and J by 0 bases, with 10 bases left in between. The CDR3 here is CASSTRQANTGELFF. As DNA, the CDR3 is TGTGCCAGCAGCACCCGTCAGGCGAACACCGGGGAGCTGTTTTTT.

The V and J genes are TRBV7-2 and TRBJ2-3; tentative D call: TRBD2 (6 bases). CDR1 and CDR2 (germline): SGHTA, FQGNSA. Deletions cut 0 bases from V and 1 base from J, with 11 bases between. This CDR3 has 16 residues. CDR3: CASSLASASGTDTQYF. In DNA form, the CDR3 reads TGTGCCAGCAGCTTAGCGTCGGCTAGCGGCACAGATACGCAGTATTTT.

J is TRBJ2-7 and V is TRBV6-1, with D possibly matching TRBD2 (7 bases). Germline lookup yields CDR1 MNHNS and CDR2 SASEGT. The CDR3 is made up of 15 amino acids. Trimming took 2 bases from V and 0 from J, leaving 11 bases between them. CDR3 region: CASSEPGGTSYEQYF. The CDR3 DNA is TGTGCCAGCAGTGAACCGGGGGGCACCTCCTACGAGCAGTACTTC.

CDR3 amino acids: CASSPAGERGYTF. The DNA of the CDR3 is TGTGCCAGCTCACCAGCAGGGGAGCGTGGCTACACCTTC. The rearrangement links TRBV18 to TRBJ1-2, with D tentatively TRBD1 (6 bases). The CDR3 spans 13 residues. The V gene lost 2 bases and the J gene lost 7 bases, with 11 bases spanning the gap. The germline gives CDR1 KGHSH, CDR2 LQKENI.

The rearrangement links TRBV6-5 to TRBJ1-1; TRBD1 matches 7 bases. Per germline, CDR1 MNHEY and CDR2 SVGAGI. The CDR3 runs to 12 residues. V was clipped by 5 bases and J by 3 bases; unmatched bases: 0. Written as DNA, the CDR3 is TGTGCCAGCAGTCAGGGGGACACTGAAGCTTTCTTT. Residues: CASSQGDTEAFF.

CDR3 sequence reads: CASAGSENTEAFF. DNA of the CDR3: TGTGCCAGCGCGGGTTCGGAGAACACTGAAGCTTTCTTT. This chain connects TRBV6-5 to TRBJ1-1; D ambiguous. CDR3 length equals 13 residues. CDR1 and CDR2 (germline): MNHEY, SVGAGI. V lost 8 bases and J lost 1, with 11 bases in between.

This clone was detected only once. The chain couples TRBV5-6 to TRBJ1-1, with TRBD1 matching 11 bases. This CDR3 has 16 residues. Trimming took 3 bases from V and 3 from J; bases not matched to a gene: 7. Germline V gives CDR1 SGHDT, CDR2 YYEEEE. This CDR3 is CASSWTGGVWYTEAFF. Here the CDR3 DNA reads TGTGCCAGCAGCTGGACAGGGGGCGTTTGGTACACTGAAGCTTTCTTT.

The CDR3 reads CASSSGTGFSPLHF. The DNA of the CDR3 is TGTGCCAGCAGCTCCGGAACAGGGTTTTCACCCCTCCACTTT. V and J are TRBV7-3 and TRBJ1-6; perhaps TRBD1 as D (6 bases). The CDR3 runs to 14 residues. Germline V CDR1 and CDR2: SGHTA, FQGTGA. Trimming left V 4 bases short and J 9 bases short, with 13 bases between.

CDR3 sequence: CASSWKAASNQPQHF. Written as DNA, the CDR3 is TGTGCCAGTAGTTGGAAGGCGGCCTCTAATCAGCCCCAGCATTTT. The V gene is TRBV19, the J gene TRBJ1-5; D remains unclear. This CDR3 region has 15 residues. Trimming cost V 5 bases and J 4 bases, with 15 bases left between them. Germline lookup yields CDR1 LNHDA and CDR2 SQIVND (reference sequence).

The chain employs TRBV4-1 and TRBJ1-1; D call uncertain. The CDR3 consists of 15 residues. The V and J ends lost 1 base and 0 bases respectively, with 9 bases between them. Germline assignment: CDR1 MGHRA and CDR2 YSYEKL. As DNA, the CDR3 is TGCGCCAGCAGCCAAGTTAAAAATGTGAACACTGAAGCTTTCTTT. As protein: CASSQVKNVNTEAFF.

In its sample, this clone was seen a few times. The V gene is TRBV5-6, the J gene TRBJ2-2, with 12 bases lining up with TRBD2. The CDR3 runs to 17 residues. Germline assignment: CDR1 SGHDT and CDR2 YYEEEE. The J segment lost 2 bases and the V segment lost 4 bases, leaving 6 bases of the junction unmatched. CDR3 amino acids: CASSRTLAGGNTGELFF. In DNA form, the CDR3 reads TGTGCCAGCAGCCGTACACTAGCGGGGGGTAACACCGGGGAGCTGTTTTTT. Combining the CDR3 with reference TRBV5-6 and TRBJ2-2 gives the whole variable domain DAGVTQSPTHLIKTRGQQVTLRCSPKSGHDTVSWYQQALGQGPQFIFQYYEEEERQRGNFPDRFSGHQFPNYSSELNVNALLLGDSALYLCASSRTLAGGNTGELFFGEGSRLTVL.

The rearrangement joins TRBV29-1 to TRBJ1-2; 10 bases are a match to TRBD1. The ends lost 5 bases at V and 2 bases at J; junction bases unmatched: 8. The CDR3 runs to 15 residues. Germline values: CDR1 SQVTM, CDR2 ANQGSEA. The DNA for the CDR3 is TGCAGCGTTTACGGGGACAGGGGTTCGAACTATGGCTACACCTTC. As protein: CSVYGDRGSNYGYTF.

This chain's CDR3 is CASSPVLATETQYF. CDR3 DNA sequence: TGTGCCAGCAGTCCGGTACTAGCGACCGAGACCCAGTACTTC. The chain combines TRBV27 with TRBJ2-5; 7 bases align to TRBD2. This CDR3 comprises 14 residues. CDR1 is MNHEY, CDR2 SMNVEV, per germline (reference sequence). Unmatched junction bases numbered 8, after V lost 5 bases and J lost 5 bases.

The V call is TRBV6-5, the J call TRBJ1-3, with no clear D. V lost 5 bases and J lost 3, with 14 bases in between. CDR1 MNHEY and CDR2 SVGAGI come from the germline V gene. The CDR3 loop spans 15 amino acids. CDR3 sequence reads: CASSPLPRVGNTIYF. Here the CDR3 DNA reads TGTGCCAGCAGTCCCCTTCCTCGGGTTGGAAACACCATATATTTT.

This chain uses TRBV4-1 with TRBJ1-2; maybe TRBD1 (6 bases). Germline V gives CDR1 MGHRA, CDR2 YSYEKL. V lost 4 bases and J lost 4, with 13 bases in between. The CDR3 sequence is 14 residues long. In DNA, the CDR3 is TGCGCCAGCAGCCCTGATGGGGGGGCCTATGGCTACACCTTC. It encodes CASSPDGGAYGYTF.

The rearrangement uses TRBV19 and TRBJ1-2, with 8 bases matching TRBD1. The CDR3 extends over 14 amino acids. Germline values: CDR1 LNHDA, CDR2 SQIVND (reference sequence). V lost 7 bases, J lost 4 bases, and 8 bases stayed unmatched. This chain's CDR3 is CASTSDRGFYGYTF. Here the CDR3 DNA reads TGTGCCAGTACTTCAGACAGGGGATTCTATGGCTACACCTTC.

The chain joins TRBV7-2 to TRBJ2-2, with TRBD1 identical over 9 bases. CDR1 is SGHTA and CDR2 is FQGNSA in the germline V gene. Trimming cost V 6 bases and J 7 bases; bases outside gene matches: 9. The CDR3 consists of 15 residues. CDR3 residues: CASRTQGAQGGELFF. As DNA, the CDR3 is TGTGCCAGCAGGACACAGGGGGCGCAAGGCGGGGAGCTGTTTTTT.

This chain uses TRBV2 with TRBJ1-1, with D unclear. Germline lookup yields CDR1 SNHLY and CDR2 FYNNEI. The CDR3 covers 15 residues. The ends were cut back, 4 bases at V and 0 bases at J, with 12 bases in the middle. CDR3 amino acids: CASSAAERMNTEAFF. The CDR3 coding sequence is TGTGCCAGCAGTGCAGCGGAGAGAATGAACACTGAAGCTTTCTTT.

This sequence joins TRBV19 and TRBJ2-2; 7 bases agree with TRBD1. Germline values: CDR1 LNHDA, CDR2 SQIVND (reference sequence). CDR3 length equals 14 residues. Trimming took 7 bases from V and 3 from J; bases not matched to a gene: 5. As DNA, the CDR3 is TGTGCCAGTAACAGGGGAAGAGACACCGGGGAGCTGTTTTTT. It codes for CASNRGRDTGELFF.

This chain links TRBV7-3 with TRBJ2-3, with TRBD2 identical over 10 bases. V lost 0 bases, J lost 5 bases, and 2 bases stayed unmatched. The germline V gene has CDR1 SGHTA and CDR2 FQGTGA. CDR3 size: 15 residues. CDR3 protein: CASSLTRLAGDTQYF. DNA for the CDR3: TGTGCCAGCAGCTTAACTCGACTAGCGGGAGATACGCAGTATTTT.

The chain links TRBV5-6 to TRBJ2-5, with D maybe TRBD1 (6 bases). V shed 7 bases and J shed 7 bases, with 20 bases lying between them. CDR3 length: 14 amino acids. The V gene's germline CDR1 is SGHDT and CDR2 YYEEEE. The CDR3 sequence: CASVGGLKGVTQYF. As DNA, the CDR3 is TGTGCCAGCGTTGGGGGTTTAAAGGGGGTGACCCAGTACTTC.

J is TRBJ2-1 and V is TRBV7-2; 7 nucleotides match TRBD2. The trim removed 5 bases at V and 5 bases at J, leaving 3 bases unmatched. Germline CDR1 SGHTA, CDR2 FQGNSA. The CDR3 length is 13 residues. CDR3 coding DNA: TGTGCCAGCAGCACCGGACTAGACAATGAGCAGTTCTTC. Translated: CASSTGLDNEQFF.

The chain is built from TRBV5-1 and TRBJ2-7, with D perhaps matching TRBD1 (6 bases). CDR3 size: 17 residues. V was pared by 1 base and J by 3 bases, with 20 bases between. Germline V gives CDR1 SGHRS, CDR2 YFSETQ. The CDR3, as DNA: TGCGCCAGCAGCTTGTTCCCCATCGACAGGCAAGTCTACGAGCAGTACTTC. Translation gives CASSLFPIDRQVYEQYF.

V and J are TRBV27 and TRBJ2-7, with D tentatively TRBD2 (6 bases). Germline CDR1 reads MNHEY; CDR2 reads SMNVEV (reference sequence). The CDR3 extends over 14 amino acids. With 6 bases removed from V and 2 bases from J, the gap between germline ends came to 14 bases. CDR3 in DNA: TGTGCCAGCAGGCCCCGGGGGAGCCCCTACGAGCAGTACTTC. Translation: CASRPRGSPYEQYF.

The CDR3 sequence is CASTDRGWGLFF. CDR3 nucleotides: TGTGCCTCAACCGACAGGGGATGGGGACTGTTTTTT. This chain uses TRBV2 with TRBJ1-4; the match to TRBD1 covers 8 bases. The CDR3 extends over 12 amino acids. The V segment lost 11 bases and the J segment 13 bases; nucleotides outside the gene matches: 12. In germline, CDR1 is SNHLY, CDR2 FYNNEI.

The J gene is TRBJ1-2, the V gene TRBV20-1; D is ambiguous. CDR3 length: 13 residues. Trimming took 3 bases from V and 7 from J, leaving 15 bases between them. CDR1 DFQATT and CDR2 SNEGSKA come from the germline V gene (reference sequence). CDR3: CSASLSGKRGYTF. The CDR3 DNA is TGCAGTGCTAGTCTCTCGGGGAAACGTGGCTACACCTTC.

The chain links TRBV3-1 (or the pseudogene TRBV3-2) to TRBJ2-2; 7 bases agree with TRBD1. The CDR3 consists of 16 residues. Germline loops: CDR1 LGHDT, CDR2 YNNKEL (reference sequence). J lost 8 bases, V lost 4 bases, and 13 bases had no gene match. The CDR3 sequence is CASSPRGGRGLGELFF. The CDR3 DNA reads TGTGCCAGCAGCCCCCGAGGGGGCAGGGGCTTGGGGGAGCTGTTTTTT.

This rearrangement joins TRBV27 to TRBJ1-2; D is ambiguous. This CDR3 is built from 13 residues. Germline CDR1 reads MNHEY; CDR2 reads SMNVEV (reference sequence). Trimming stripped 6 bases from V and 9 bases from J, with 17 bases between. This CDR3 is CASRPGSKVSYTF. CDR3 coding DNA: TGTGCCAGCAGACCCGGGTCCAAGGTCAGCTACACCTTC.

The J gene is TRBJ2-2, the V gene TRBV4-2; 10 bases map to TRBD2. This CDR3 region has 18 residues. With V trimmed by 0 bases and J by 6 bases, 10 bases remained unmatched. Per the germline V gene, CDR1 is LGHNA and CDR2 is YNFKEQ. CDR3: CASSQDPAGGPAAGELFF. The CDR3 bases are TGTGCCAGCAGCCAAGACCCAGCGGGGGGGCCGGCGGCCGGGGAGCTGTTTTTT.

This CDR3 is CASSQGGGGNEQFF. In DNA form, the CDR3 reads TGTGCCAGCAGCCAAGGGGGAGGGGGTAATGAGCAGTTCTTC. The genes are TRBV7-2 and TRBJ2-1, with a possible D match to TRBD2 (7 bases). The CDR3 runs 14 residues. Trimming pared 5 bases from V and 7 bases from J, leaving 15 bases between. CDR1 and CDR2 from the germline V gene are SGHTA and FQGNSA.